The entry below gives a single T cell receptor (beta chain) sequence along with its context. This clonotype was picked up many times. Its antigen is not yet known. Base quality data are lacking; no much larger clone is found one base away. The data originate from a study of human T cells and chemical hapten exposure (dated by TCRdb to the early 2020s). About the full investigation: For sensitization, 2% DPC in acetone was applied to a roughly 2 cm by roughly 2 cm area of upper inner arm skin. Throughout the approximately 24-week study period, patients were also given weekly therapeutic DPC doses on the scalp. Patch testing was performed on the upper back with Finn chambers containing 0.01% DPC, and the patch tests were scored after 6 days according to International Contact Dermatitis Research Group standards. The mostly female patient cohort included alopecia areata with under or over 50% scalp involvement, alopecia totalis and alopecia universalis. Libraries were pooled for sequencing, and variation in per-sample TCR yields was attributed mainly to small differences in library volumes within the pool. This study followed changes in the peripheral blood TCR repertoire in vivo during primary and secondary sensitization of alopecia patients to the hapten diphenylcyclopropenone (DPC). Blood was sampled from patients pre-sensitization (week 0) and at 2, 6 and about 24 weeks after DPC sensitization. Roughly 30 alopecia patients gave blood for TCR sequencing at one to four time points (pre-sensitization, 2, 6 and 24 weeks). What the study reported, not specific to this receptor: Expanded TCRs formed significantly more large CDR3 similarity clusters than pre-sensitization or healthy control sets, consistent with antigen-driven responses. Because every patient had alopecia, a presumed autoimmune disease, the patients' immune response might differ from that of healthy individuals. DPC sensitization did not change how many TCRs were above 1 in 1000 frequency, and no evidence was found of alterations in global repertoire structure. Repeated subsampling changed both the strength of the expansion versus patch-test correlation and the threshold at which that correlation became significant. Patch test score correlated positively with the number of PT1 expanded TCRs, reaching significance at thresholds 8, 16 and 32 but not at 4.

V loses 4 bases of germline sequence and J loses 6 bases, and the interval between the two ends is 14 bases. CDR1 and CDR2 (SGHNT, YYREEE) derive from the germline V gene (reference sequence). From the cysteine up to the phenylalanine, the CDR3 has a length of 13 residues. Only CDR3 DNA remains: 39 bases, in frame from the first base. Explained via the paper, the time point label denotes: patch test 1, 2 weeks after DPC sensitization. In the paper's terms, the treatment or condition label means: therapeutic diphenylcyclopropenone sensitization with weekly scalp DPC. At every patch-test visit, the blood draw took place before the patch test was put on. To be eligible, patients had to be aged 18 to 70, diagnosed with alopecia and judged suitable for DPC therapy, while pregnant patients were excluded. Total RNA was extracted from unfractionated whole blood that had been collected in Tempus Blood RNA tubes.

The receptor library was made with RACE. The sequencer was a NextSeq 500. During library preparation, unique molecular identifiers were attached to individual cDNA molecules so that TCRs could be counted in a quantitative, reproducible way. Both TCR alpha and TCR beta chains were sequenced from each blood RNA sample. In the paper's pipeline: The median number of TCRs per sample was around 96,000, ranging from about 23,224 to 690,600. The Decombinator software suite was used to annotate V, J and CDR3 in the TCR reads. To make PS versus PT1 abundance plots, every sample was subsampled to the same number of TCRs (28,000). TCRs were defined as expanded if absent before sensitization and observed at least eight times at the 2-week time point. TCRdb's own reprocessing of the public reads used fastp at Q25 and MiXCR and kept productive beta chains. Identical CDR3 protein sequences are pooled into one entry, listed with their most common genes and DNA. The authors' filters were not applied to this entry. For this sample there are 50,000 or so distinct CDR3 sequences; approximately 9.1% appear just once. Of the sample, around 4% falls within the top ten clones.

This clonotype was obtained from a woman in her forties or fifties with alopecia areata. Some clones in this sample may be carry-over from other donors' samples. The chain was built from TRBV5-4 and TRBJ2-7; the best D guess is TRBD2, with 6 bases matching. The material was whole blood, obtained in connection with sensitization to the hapten diphenylcyclopropenone (DPC). The DNA sequence is given as TGTGCCAGCAGCGAACGGGAGACTCGCGAGCAGTACTTC. Its protein reads: CASSERETREQYF.